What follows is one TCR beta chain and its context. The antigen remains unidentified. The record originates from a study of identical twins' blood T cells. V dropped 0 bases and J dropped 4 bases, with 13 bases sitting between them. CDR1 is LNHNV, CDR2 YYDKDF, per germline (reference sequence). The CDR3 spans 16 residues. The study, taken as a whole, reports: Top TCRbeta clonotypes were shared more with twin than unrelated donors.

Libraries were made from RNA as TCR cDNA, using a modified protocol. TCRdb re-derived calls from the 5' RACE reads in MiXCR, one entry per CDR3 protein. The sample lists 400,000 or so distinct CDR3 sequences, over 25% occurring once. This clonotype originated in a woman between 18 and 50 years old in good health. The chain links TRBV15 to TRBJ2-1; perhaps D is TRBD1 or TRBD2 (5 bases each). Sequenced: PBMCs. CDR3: CATSRDRGSPYNEQFF. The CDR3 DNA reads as TGTGCCACCAGCAGAGATCGGGGCAGCCCTTACAATGAGCAGTTCTTC.